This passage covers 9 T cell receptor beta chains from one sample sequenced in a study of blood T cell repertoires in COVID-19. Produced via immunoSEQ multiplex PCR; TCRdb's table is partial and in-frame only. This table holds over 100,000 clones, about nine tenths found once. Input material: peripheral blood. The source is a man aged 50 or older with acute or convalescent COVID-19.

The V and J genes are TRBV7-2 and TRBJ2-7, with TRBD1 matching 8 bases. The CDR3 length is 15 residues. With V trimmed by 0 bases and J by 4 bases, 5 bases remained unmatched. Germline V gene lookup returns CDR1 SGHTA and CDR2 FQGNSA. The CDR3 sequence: CASSLAPDRGYEQYF. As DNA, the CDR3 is TGTGCCAGCAGCTTAGCACCTGACAGGGGTTACGAGCAGTACTTC.

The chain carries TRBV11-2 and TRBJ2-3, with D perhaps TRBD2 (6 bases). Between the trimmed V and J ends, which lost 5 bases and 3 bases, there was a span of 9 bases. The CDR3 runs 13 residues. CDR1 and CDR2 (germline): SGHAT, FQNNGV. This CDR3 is CASSRSGTDTQYF. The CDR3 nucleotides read TGTGCCAGCAGCCGTAGCGGAACAGATACGCAGTATTTT.

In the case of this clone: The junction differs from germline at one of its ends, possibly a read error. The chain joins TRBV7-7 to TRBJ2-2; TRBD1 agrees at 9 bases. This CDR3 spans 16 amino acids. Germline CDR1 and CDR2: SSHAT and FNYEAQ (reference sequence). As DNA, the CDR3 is TGTGCTAGCAGCCAGAGACAGGGGGTCGACACCGGGGAGCTGTTTTTT. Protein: CASSQRQGVDTGELFF.

The CDR3 spells CASRDSGANVLTF. The DNA of the CDR3 is TGTGCCAGCCGGGACTCTGGGGCCAACGTCCTGACTTTC. The rearrangement uses TRBV6-5 and TRBJ2-6, with D maybe TRBD2 (5 bases). Germline V gives CDR1 MNHEY, CDR2 SVGAGI. The V gene lost 8 bases and the J gene lost 0 bases, with 5 bases spanning the gap. The CDR3 spans 13 residues.

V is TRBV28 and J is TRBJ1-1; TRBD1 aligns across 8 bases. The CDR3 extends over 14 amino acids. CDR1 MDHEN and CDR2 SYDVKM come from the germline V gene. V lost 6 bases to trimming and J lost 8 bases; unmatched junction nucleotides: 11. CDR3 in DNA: TGTGCCAGCAGACGACAGGGGCGGCAAGCGGAAGCTTTCTTT. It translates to CASRRQGRQAEAFF.

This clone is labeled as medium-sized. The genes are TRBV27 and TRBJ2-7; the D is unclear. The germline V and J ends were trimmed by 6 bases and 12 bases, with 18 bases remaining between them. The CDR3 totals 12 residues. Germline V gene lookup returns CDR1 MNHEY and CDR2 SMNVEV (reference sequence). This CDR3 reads CASSLLGSSLYF. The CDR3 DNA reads TGTGCCAGCAGCCTCCTCGGGTCCTCCCTGTACTTC.

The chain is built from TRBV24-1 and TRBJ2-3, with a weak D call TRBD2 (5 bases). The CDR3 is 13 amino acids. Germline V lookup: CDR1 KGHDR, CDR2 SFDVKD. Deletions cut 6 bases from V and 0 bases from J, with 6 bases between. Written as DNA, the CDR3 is TGTGCCACCAGTAGCGGTAGCACAGATACGCAGTATTTT. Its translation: CATSSGSTDTQYF.

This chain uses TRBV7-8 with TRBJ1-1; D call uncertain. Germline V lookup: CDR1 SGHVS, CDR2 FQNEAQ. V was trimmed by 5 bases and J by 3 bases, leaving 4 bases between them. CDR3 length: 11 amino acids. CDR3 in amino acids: CASSPYTEAFF. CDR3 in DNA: TGTGCCAGCAGCCCGTACACTGAAGCTTTCTTT.

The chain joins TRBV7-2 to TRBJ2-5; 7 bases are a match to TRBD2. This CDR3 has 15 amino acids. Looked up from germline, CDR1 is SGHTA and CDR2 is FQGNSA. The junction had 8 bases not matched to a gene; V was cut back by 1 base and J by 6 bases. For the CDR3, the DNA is TGTGCCAGCAGCTTAGAGGGAGGGCCGACGAAGACCCAGTACTTC. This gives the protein CASSLEGGPTKTQYF. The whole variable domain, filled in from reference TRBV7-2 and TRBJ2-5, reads GAGVSQSPSNKVTEKGKDVELRCDPISGHTALYWYRQSLGQGLEFLIYFQGNSAPDKSGLPSDRFSAERTGGSVSTLTIQRTQQEDSAVYLCASSLEGGPTKTQYFGPGTRLLVL.